This T cell receptor beta chain came from a study of cytomegalovirus exposure and HLA in healthy donors (TCRdb year 2017). Broadly, across the study: According to an earlier analysis of 587 of the donors, about 179 million T cells yielded over 100 million unique TCR beta sequences and more than 250 Gb of sequence data. An early release covering more than 500 HLA-typed donors comprised roughly 300 gigabases of sequencing data and around 80 million unique TCR sequences. Of the 300 to 500 genotyped donors, 81% were placed in the genetic ancestry cluster associated with self-reported Caucasian donors. The study aimed to test whether cataloging public T cell receptors could reveal signatures of past pathogen exposure. The study used immunosequencing to profile the T cell repertoires of around 600 subjects and linked those repertoires to cytomegalovirus serostatus. Along with the approximately 620-subject first cohort, a separate validation cohort of roughly 110 different subjects was used. The study combined high-throughput TCR immunosequencing, statistical association of individual TCRs with disease status, and machine learning to predict cytomegalovirus infection status. In a later analysis, previously published TCR beta repertoires from 550 to 750 donors were re-analyzed and high-resolution HLA genotyping was added so that TCR occurrence patterns could be studied. Rather than using new phenotypic data, the later analysis identified candidate immune exposures from TCR beta sequences and from how often those sequences occurred across donors. To decide whether each TCR beta V gene segment behaved as functional or pseudogenic, an earlier analysis of some 570 of the donors relied on high-throughput TCR beta sequencing. Donor age, sex, ethnicity and CMV serostatus were compiled together with the repertoire data. A later genetic analysis used genome-wide SNP genotypes for about 60% of the roughly 700 donors, treating that subset as a discovery cohort. All discovery cohort repertoires had been generated on a single sequencing platform. HLA typing included class I and class II loci at four-digit resolution. The number of donors typed differed by locus, with about 629-630 for A, B, C, DRB1 and DQB1, over 500 for DQA1, over 600 for DPA1, and some 440 for DPB1. About five DR-DQ haplotypes were treated as single units for association and clustering because of strong linkage in the cohort. Across 300 to 500 genotyped donors of the cohort, an average of about 240,000 unique TCR beta nucleotide sequences per donor were sequenced, and roughly a sixth of those sequences were non-productive.

Receptors were amplified or captured by the immunoSEQ multiplex PCR assay. For the multiplex PCR, a mixture combining 60 forward primers for TCR Vbeta segments and 13 reverse primers for TCR Jbeta segments was used. The CDR3 region of rearranged TCR beta genes was amplified from genomic DNA with a multiplex PCR assay. On the Illumina HiSeq System, the amplified TCR beta libraries were sequenced as 87-base-pair reads. From the authors' description of their analysis: A later analysis counted tens of millions of unique TCR beta chains across the 650 to 800 repertoires, and roughly 10 million of these chains were shared by at least two donors. Raw reads were error-corrected and collapsed into unique sequences by a nearest-neighbor algorithm in which closely related sequences were merged to remove PCR and sequencing errors. To assign V, D and J gene segments, CDR3 sequences were aligned to IMGT reference sequences. For a sequence to be retained, a match of at least six nucleotides was required to both a V gene segment and a J gene segment. Rearrangements were called productive when the CDR3 lacked stop codons and stayed in frame with V and J; all others were non-productive. Following IMGT convention, CDR3 was defined as the stretch from the second conserved V-encoded cysteine up to the conserved J-encoded phenylalanine. The earlier analysis of about 560 of the donors excluded any sequence lacking an unambiguous match to a single V gene segment. In an earlier analysis of some 590 of the donors, a V segment was called functional when productive rearrangements were above 56.7%, and segregating when the standard deviation between donors exceeded 5%. A statistical classification framework was built to diagnose cytomegalovirus status from the catalog of TCR beta chain sequences. V and J gene assignment, in a later analysis, came from comparing TCR nucleotide sequences with IMGT/GENE-DB human TR gene sequences. The TCRdist pipeline was used in a later analysis to assign CDR3 sequences and most-parsimonious VDJ recombination scenarios. A later analysis defined each TCR beta chain by its CDR3 amino acid sequence plus V-gene family, and excluded reads lacking a unique V-gene family. A later analysis removed 500 to 650 highly shared, low-generation-probability nucleotide sequences to deal with suspected cross-contamination and a sequencing artifact. For each public chain, a later analysis derived a clonal expansion index from normalized ranks of inferred template counts within each repertoire. In a later analysis, generation probabilities were computed with a VDJ recombination model fitted to out-of-frame rearrangements, and the resulting probabilities were checked against IGoR. In a later analysis, TCR-TCR, TCR-HLA and TCR-CMV co-occurrence was scored with hypergeometric tests, and a repertoire-size bias correction was applied to TCR pairs. False discovery rates were estimated in a later analysis by permuting HLA or CMV assignments 20 times. A later analysis grouped co-occurring TCRs with DBSCAN, adding TCRdist sequence similarity when clustering within HLA-allele-positive subsets. For co-occurrence clustering, repertoires with fewer than 30,000 or more than 120,000 public chains were excluded, along with five or six repertoires with anomalous nucleotide sharing. The table comes from immuneACCESS by way of TCRdb, which keeps in-frame sequences with V and J called. Part of the clones is missing from these tables; in studies checked, under half for an unresolved V gene and the rest for unknown reasons. The V and J calls and clone size were taken over from that table, and D and trimming were inferred from the DNA. The sample table gives approximately 110,000 clones. The ten most abundant clones make up about 0.59% of the sample.

About this clone itself: Its antigen is currently not known.

The CDR1 and CDR2 encoded by the germline V gene are ENHRY and SYGVKD. The CDR3 sequence holds 14 residues, the cysteine and phenylalanine included. This entry keeps only the CDR3 DNA: 42 bases, framed from base 1. The germline V and J ends show losses of 5 bases and 1 base respectively, and no gene match explains 2 bases of the junction. The cohort consisted of some 670 healthy bone marrow donors. At the time of sampling, every cohort member was nominally healthy, though immune exposures that went unrecorded were likely present. The donor tested CMV seronegative, placing the donor among the 352 seronegative members of the cohort. Each donor provided a peripheral blood sample, and peripheral blood mononuclear cells were used for TCR beta sequencing. The Qiagen DNeasy Blood Extraction Kit was used to extract genomic DNA from the blood cell samples. Broader findings and caveats from the paper: Broadly in line with IMGT annotations, most TCR beta V segments showed up in productive rearrangements about 87% or about 30% of the time in an earlier analysis of 450 to 750 of the donors. When HLA alleles, especially DR and DQ, strongly co-occurred, attributing TCR associations to individual alleles was difficult. Roughly uniform sequencing depth across donors was assumed in presence/absence analyses, although this assumption may not hold. A later analysis found that most CMV-associated TCR beta chains appeared HLA-restricted, with HLA associations seemingly driven largely by CMV exposure. A few of the identified cytomegalovirus-associated TCR beta chains were confirmed in vitro to be specific for cytomegalovirus antigens. A further reported finding was that TCR beta sequences accurately predicted the HLA-A and HLA-B alleles for most subjects in the first cohort. The classifier was reported to diagnose cytomegalovirus status with high specificity and sensitivity in both the original and validation cohorts. Compared with the roughly 720-donor mean, donors in an Asian-associated ancestry cluster had fewer N-insertions in productive TCRs, according to a later genetic analysis. HLA typing was unavailable for some donors at each locus, so association tests used only the typed subset. Some IMGT-functional V segments, including TRBV6-2 and TRBV6-3, could not be distinguished by the 87-base-pair reads and were therefore excluded. Several of the top co-occurrence clusters appeared to be linked to parvovirus B19, influenza, CMV and Epstein-Barr virus, according to a later analysis. The only immune exposure information available for the cohort was CMV serostatus. According to a later analysis, TCR association rates differed among HLA loci, with DRB1 alleles showing the most associated TCRs and HLA-C alleles showing the fewest. V-gene and J-gene trimming of TCR beta chains was associated with a missense DCLRE1C variant in a later genetic analysis, and the association was replicated in an independent cohort. The study gave a list of 150 to 200 TCR beta chains associated with cytomegalovirus. Most TCR sequences were observed very rarely across donors, whereas some public TCRs were present in many individuals. The authors suggested that the approach could potentially be generalized to other disease states and immunological phenotypes. Linkage disequilibrium might explain the correlated functional status among segregating V segments, but an unknown experimental factor could not be excluded. In a later analysis, HLA-associated TCR beta chains showed more clonal expansion and lower generation probabilities than non-associated chains that were equally common. A cluster of highly shared sequence variants was judged likely to represent a technical artifact of the sequencing pipeline. Because counts were too low, 15 to 20 rarely observed V segments, including chromosome 9 orphons, were left out of the earlier analysis of 500 to 750 of the donors. In a later analysis, more than 15,000 TCR beta sequences were associated with specific HLA alleles at a false discovery rate of 0.05. Only TCR beta chains were sequenced in this cohort, and the absence of alpha or paired-chain data limited detectable features.

This TCR derives from a man in his forties or fifties in good health and CMV-seronegative. Material for sequencing was PBMCs. Recombination linked TRBV10-3 to TRBJ1-1; TRBD1 fits 9 bases in the junction. The nucleotide sequence reads as follows: TGTGCCATCAGTAAGGGACAGGGGAACACTGAAGCTTTCTTT. This sequence encodes CAISKGQGNTEAFF.